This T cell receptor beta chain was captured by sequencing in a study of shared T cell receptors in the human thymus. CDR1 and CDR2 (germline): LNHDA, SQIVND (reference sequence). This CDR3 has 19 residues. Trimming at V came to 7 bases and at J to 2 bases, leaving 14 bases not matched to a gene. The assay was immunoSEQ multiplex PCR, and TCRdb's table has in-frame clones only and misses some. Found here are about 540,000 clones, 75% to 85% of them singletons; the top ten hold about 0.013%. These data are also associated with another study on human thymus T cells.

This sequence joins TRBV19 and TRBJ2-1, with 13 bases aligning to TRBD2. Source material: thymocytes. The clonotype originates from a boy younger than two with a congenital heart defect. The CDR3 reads CASTKRTSGRVGTYNEQFF. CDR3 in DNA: TGTGCCAGTACAAAACGGACTAGCGGGAGAGTAGGGACCTACAATGAGCAGTTCTTC.